The present TCR beta chain was sequenced within a study of blood T cell repertoires in COVID-19 (dated by TCRdb to about 2020). Study-level background: The collaborator samples originated in the United States, Italy and Spain and spanned the acute and convalescent phases of COVID-19. The repertoires were made available in a free public database intended to serve as a resource for research on the immune response to SARS-CoV-2. Subjects who had been exposed to COVID-19, were actively infected with it, or had recovered from it provided the deeply sampled blood TCRbeta repertoires that made up the dataset. Nearly every sample came with metadata listing a de-identified subject ID, COVID-19 status, age in years and sex. Samples were obtained from the ongoing ImmuneRACE study (first 160 participants) and from approximately 1,200 subjects provided by 6 global collaborators. The material from the prospective study consisted of cDNA or gDNA derived from T cells, B-cell-depleted T cells, or PBMCs. Where HLA class I and class II types were available, the types were taken from metadata supplied by the sample provider, not from assay-based typing. The investigation overall reported the following: The amount of clinical and demographic metadata varied by source and participant and was provided uncurated.

Each collaborating institution followed its own protocols to collect whole blood in K2EDTA tubes. For TCRbeta analysis, collaborators shipped samples as frozen whole blood, isolated PBMCs, or DNA extracted from either of those sample types. Taken from the germline V gene (reference sequence), the CDR1 and CDR2 loops are LNHNV and YYDKDF. V drops 0 bases and J drops 7 bases, leaving 10 bases in between. Reading from cysteine to phenylalanine, the CDR3 counts 13 amino acids. The read is trimmed to its CDR3 DNA, 39 bases read in frame from base 1. TCRbeta CDR3 regions were amplified from genomic DNA using the immunoSEQ Assay, a bias-controlled multiplex PCR. The authors' analysis ran thus. The number of nucleated cells in each sample was estimated by amplification of reference gene primers within the assay. To quantify the absolute abundance of each unique TCRbeta CDR3 rearrangement, sequence reads were collapsed and filtered. For each sample, productive Simpson clonality was calculated as the square root of Simpson's diversity index over productive rearrangements. TCRdb retrieved this table from immuneACCESS and kept in-frame rearrangements only. Not all clones are present; in checked studies, unresolved V genes account for under half, and no reason is known for the remainder. The V and J calls and clone size come from that table; D and trimming were worked out from the DNA. Within this sample are over 55,000 clones, with 82% of them counted one time only. The top ten constitute roughly an eighth of the sample.

Remarks on this clone: No cognate antigen has been identified for it. No qualities accompany the bases; no much larger clone lies one base away.

The rearranged chain carries TRBV15 and TRBJ2-7; there is no confident call for the D gene. This TCR was sampled from a woman aged 80 or older with acute or convalescent COVID-19. Source material: peripheral blood. The sequenced DNA is TGTGCCACCAGCAGAGAACGGGTTGGGGAGCAGTACTTC. Protein translation: CATSRERVGEQYF.